A single sample is the source of the 7 T cell receptor beta chains below, sequenced in a study of blood T cell repertoires in COVID-19. The assay was immunoSEQ multiplex PCR, and TCRdb's table has in-frame clones only and misses some. This repertoire shows over 200,000 clones, 87% found once; its top ten account for 11%. Sequenced: PBMCs or T cells enriched from blood (not recorded which). The receptors here all came from a man aged 25 to 45 who had recovered from COVID-19.

CDR3 in DNA: TGTGCCAGCAGCTTACGGCTAGCGGGGGCTGAGCAGTTCTTC. Translating gives CASSLRLAGAEQFF. This sequence joins TRBV7-9 and TRBJ2-1; TRBD2 agrees at 10 bases. Germline V gene data show CDR1 as SEHNR and CDR2 as FQNEAQ (reference sequence). After removal of 2 bases from V and 9 bases from J, the junction contained 4 bases not matched to a gene. The CDR3 runs 14 residues.

V usage is TRBV7-9 and J usage is TRBJ1-5, with no clear D. This CDR3 spans 16 amino acids. V lost 1 base and J lost 4, with 14 bases in between. Germline V gives CDR1 SEHNR, CDR2 FQNEAQ (reference sequence). This chain's CDR3 is CASSLVVGGMNQPQHF. In DNA form, the CDR3 reads TGTGCCAGCAGCTTAGTGGTTGGAGGGATGAATCAGCCCCAGCATTTT.

The chain is built from TRBV3-1 (or the pseudogene TRBV3-2) and TRBJ2-3; D may be TRBD2 (5 bases). The CDR3 is 12 residues long. Trimming took 8 bases from V and 7 from J, leaving 13 bases between them. Germline-derived CDR1 and CDR2 are LGHDT and YNNKEL (reference sequence). The CDR3 region has the DNA TGTGCCAGCGCCCTAAGAGGGTATACGCAGTATTTT. Its translation: CASALRGYTQYF.

The genes are TRBV27 and TRBJ1-2; 7 bases map to TRBD1. The CDR3 runs to 14 residues. The germline gives CDR1 MNHEY, CDR2 SMNVEV (reference sequence). The V segment lost 5 bases and the J segment 3 bases; nucleotides outside the gene matches: 6. CDR3 nucleotide sequence: TGTGCCAGCAGTATCGACAGGGATTACTATGGCTACACCTTC. As protein: CASSIDRDYYGYTF.

This chain connects TRBV2 to TRBJ1-5, with 7 nucleotides matching TRBD1. CDR3 length: 14 residues. V was clipped by 4 bases and J by 5 bases; unmatched bases: 5. Germline V gene sequence: CDR1 SNHLY, CDR2 FYNNEI. As DNA, the CDR3 is TGTGCCAGCAGTGTAGGACAGGTATATCAGCCCCAGCATTTT. It is translated as CASSVGQVYQPQHF.

This chain links TRBV10-3 with TRBJ1-5; 7 nucleotides agree with TRBD1. After removal of 10 bases from V and 4 bases from J, the junction contained 10 bases not matched to a gene. CDR3 size: 14 residues. Germline CDR1 reads ENHRY; CDR2 reads SYGVKD. The CDR3 loop reads CATGRQGENQPQHF. CDR3 DNA: TGTGCCACCGGAAGACAGGGAGAAAATCAGCCCCAGCATTTT.

The V call is TRBV6-2 or TRBV6-3, the J call TRBJ2-5; 9 bases match TRBD1. This CDR3 region has 15 residues. After removal of 2 bases from V and 5 bases from J, the junction contained 6 bases not matched to a gene. The germline gives CDR1 MNHEY, CDR2 SVGEGT. The CDR3 bases are TGTGCCAGCAGTTACGCGGGACAGGGCCGTGAGACCCAGTACTTC. It yields the protein CASSYAGQGRETQYF.